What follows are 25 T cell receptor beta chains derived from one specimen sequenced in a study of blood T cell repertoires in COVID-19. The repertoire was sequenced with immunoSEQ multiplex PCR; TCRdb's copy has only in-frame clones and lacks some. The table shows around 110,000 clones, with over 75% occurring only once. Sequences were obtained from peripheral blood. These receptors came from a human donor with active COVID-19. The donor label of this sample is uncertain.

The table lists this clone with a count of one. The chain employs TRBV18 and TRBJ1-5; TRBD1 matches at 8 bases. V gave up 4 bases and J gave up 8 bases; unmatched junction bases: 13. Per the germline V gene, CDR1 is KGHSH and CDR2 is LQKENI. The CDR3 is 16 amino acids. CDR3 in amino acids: CASSLDRGRSMEPQHF. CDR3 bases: TGTGCCAGCTCACTCGACAGGGGACGTTCGATGGAGCCCCAGCATTTT.

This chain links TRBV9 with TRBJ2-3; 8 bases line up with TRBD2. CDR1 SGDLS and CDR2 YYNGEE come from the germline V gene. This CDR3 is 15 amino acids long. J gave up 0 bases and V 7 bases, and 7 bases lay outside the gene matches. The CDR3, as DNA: TGTGCCAGCGGGGCGGGGGGCCTTAGCACAGATACGCAGTATTTT. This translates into CASGAGGLSTDTQYF.

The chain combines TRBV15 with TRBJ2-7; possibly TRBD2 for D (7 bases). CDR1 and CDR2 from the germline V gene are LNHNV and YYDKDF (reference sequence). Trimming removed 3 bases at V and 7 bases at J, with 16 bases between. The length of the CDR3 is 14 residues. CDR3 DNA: TGTGCCACCAGCAGTGGGGGGGCCGGGCAGGAGCAGTACTTC. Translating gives CATSSGGAGQEQYF.

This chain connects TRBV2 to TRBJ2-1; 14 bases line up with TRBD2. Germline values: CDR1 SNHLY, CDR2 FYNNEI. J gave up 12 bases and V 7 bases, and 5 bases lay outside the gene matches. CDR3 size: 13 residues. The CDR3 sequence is CASMGGLAGGQFF. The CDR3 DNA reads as TGTGCCAGCATGGGCGGACTAGCGGGGGGGCAGTTCTTC.

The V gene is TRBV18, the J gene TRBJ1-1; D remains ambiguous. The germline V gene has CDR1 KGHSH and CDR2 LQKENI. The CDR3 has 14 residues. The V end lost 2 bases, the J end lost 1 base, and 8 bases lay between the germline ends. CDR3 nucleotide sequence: TGTGCCAGCTCACCATCGCTAGGGAACACTGAAGCTTTCTTT. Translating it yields CASSPSLGNTEAFF.

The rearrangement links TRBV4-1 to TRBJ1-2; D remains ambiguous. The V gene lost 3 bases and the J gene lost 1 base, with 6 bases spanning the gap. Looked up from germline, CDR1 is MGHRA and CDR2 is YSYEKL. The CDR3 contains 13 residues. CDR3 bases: TGCGCCAGCAGCCACAAACTTAACTATGGCTACACCTTC. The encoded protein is CASSHKLNYGYTF.

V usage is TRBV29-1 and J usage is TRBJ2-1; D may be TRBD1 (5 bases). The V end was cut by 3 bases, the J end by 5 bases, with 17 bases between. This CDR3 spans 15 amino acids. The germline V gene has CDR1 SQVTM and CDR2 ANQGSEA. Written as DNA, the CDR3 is TGCAGCGTTGAGTTTTCGAGCGCAGGGAACAATGAGCAGTTCTTC. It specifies CSVEFSSAGNNEQFF.

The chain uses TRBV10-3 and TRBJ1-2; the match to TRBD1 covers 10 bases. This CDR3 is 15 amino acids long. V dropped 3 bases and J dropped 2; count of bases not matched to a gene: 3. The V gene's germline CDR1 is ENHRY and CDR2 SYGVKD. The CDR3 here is CAISDTGQGNYGYTF. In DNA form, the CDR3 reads TGTGCCATCAGTGATACGGGACAGGGGAACTATGGCTACACCTTC.

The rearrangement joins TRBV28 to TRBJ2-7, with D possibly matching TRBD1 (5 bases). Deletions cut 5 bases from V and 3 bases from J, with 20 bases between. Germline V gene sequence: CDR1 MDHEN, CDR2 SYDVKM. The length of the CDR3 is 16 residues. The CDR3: CASSPIGHTMGYEQYF. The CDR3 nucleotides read TGTGCCAGCAGTCCTATCGGACACACAATGGGCTACGAGCAGTACTTC. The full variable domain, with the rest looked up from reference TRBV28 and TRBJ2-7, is DVKVTQSSRYLVKRTGEKVFLECVQDMDHENMFWYRQDPGLGLRLIYFSYDVKMKEKGDIPEGYSVSREKKERFSLILESASTNQTSMYLCASSPIGHTMGYEQYFGPGTRLTVT.

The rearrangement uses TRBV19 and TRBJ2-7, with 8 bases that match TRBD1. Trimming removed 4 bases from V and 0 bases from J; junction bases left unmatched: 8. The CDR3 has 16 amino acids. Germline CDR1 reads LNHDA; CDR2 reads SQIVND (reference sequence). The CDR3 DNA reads TGTGCCAGTAGTAACCCCGGGACAGGAAGCTCCTACGAGCAGTACTTC. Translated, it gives CASSNPGTGSSYEQYF.

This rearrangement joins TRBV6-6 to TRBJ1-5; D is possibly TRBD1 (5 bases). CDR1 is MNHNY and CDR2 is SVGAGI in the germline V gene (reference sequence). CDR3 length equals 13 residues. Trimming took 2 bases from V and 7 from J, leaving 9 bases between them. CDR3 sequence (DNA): TGTGCCAGCAGTTACGGGGGGGGGCAGCCCCAGCATTTT. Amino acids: CASSYGGGQPQHF.

CDR3 nucleotides: TGTGCCAGCAGCTTAGAGATAGGGCTAGCGGACGTTACCCAGTATTTT. Amino acid sequence: CASSLEIGLADVTQYF. The J gene is TRBJ2-3, the V gene TRBV7-9; 7 nucleotides align to TRBD2. The CDR3 loop spans 16 amino acids. The germline CDR1 and CDR2 sequences are SEHNR and FQNEAQ (reference sequence). With 1 base clipped from V and 12 bases from J, the junction kept 16 bases outside the gene matches.

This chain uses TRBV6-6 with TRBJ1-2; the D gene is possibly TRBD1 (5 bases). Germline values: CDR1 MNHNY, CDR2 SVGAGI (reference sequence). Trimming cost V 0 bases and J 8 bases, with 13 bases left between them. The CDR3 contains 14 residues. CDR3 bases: TGTGCCAGCAGTTACTCGTCAGGGCTATCCGGCTACACCTTC. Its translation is CASSYSSGLSGYTF.

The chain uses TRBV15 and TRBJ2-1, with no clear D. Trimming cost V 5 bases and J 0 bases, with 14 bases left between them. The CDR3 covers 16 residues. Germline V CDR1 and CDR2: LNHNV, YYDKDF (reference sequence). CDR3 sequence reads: CATSRRPDSSYNEQFF. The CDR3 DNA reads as TGTGCCACCAGCCGGAGACCAGATAGCTCCTACAATGAGCAGTTCTTC.

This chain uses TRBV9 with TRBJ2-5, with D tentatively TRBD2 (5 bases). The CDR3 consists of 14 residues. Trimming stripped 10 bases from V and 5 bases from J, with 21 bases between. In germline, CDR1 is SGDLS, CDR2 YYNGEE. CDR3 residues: CASAHGLAAETQYF. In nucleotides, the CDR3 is TGTGCCTCAGCACATGGGCTAGCCGCCGAGACCCAGTACTTC.

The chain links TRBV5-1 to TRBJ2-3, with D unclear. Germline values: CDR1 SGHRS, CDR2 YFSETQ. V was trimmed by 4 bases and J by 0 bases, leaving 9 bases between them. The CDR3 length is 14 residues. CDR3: CASSHSSSTDTQYF. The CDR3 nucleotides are TGCGCCAGCAGCCACTCATCTAGCACAGATACGCAGTATTTT.

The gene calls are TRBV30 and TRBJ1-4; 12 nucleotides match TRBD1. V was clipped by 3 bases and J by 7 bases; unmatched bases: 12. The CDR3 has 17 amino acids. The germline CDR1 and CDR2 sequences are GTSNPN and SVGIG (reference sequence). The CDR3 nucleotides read TGTGCCTGGAGAAAGTCCCGGGACAGGGGGCCTAGTGAAAAACTGTTTTTT. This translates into CAWRKSRDRGPSEKLFF. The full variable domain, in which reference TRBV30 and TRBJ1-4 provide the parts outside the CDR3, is SQTIHQWPATLVQPVGSPLSLECTVEGTSNPNLYWYRQAAGRGLQLLFYSVGIGQISSEVPQNLSASRPQDRQFILSSKKLLLSDSGFYLCAWRKSRDRGPSEKLFFGSGTQLSVL.

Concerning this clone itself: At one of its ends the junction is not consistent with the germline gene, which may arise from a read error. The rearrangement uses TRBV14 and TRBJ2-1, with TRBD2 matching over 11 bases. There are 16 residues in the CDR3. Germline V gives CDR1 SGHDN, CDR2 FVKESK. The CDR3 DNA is TGTGCCAGCAGCCAAGTTAGCGGGGGGGCCTATAATGAGCAGTTCTTC. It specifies CASSQVSGGAYNEQFF. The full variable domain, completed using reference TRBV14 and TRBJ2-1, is EAGVTQFPSHSVIEKGQTVTLRCDPISGHDNLYWYRRVMGKEIKFLLHFVKESKQDESGMPNNRFLAERTGGTYSTLKVQPAELEDSGVYFCASSQVSGGAYNEQFFGPGTRLTVL.

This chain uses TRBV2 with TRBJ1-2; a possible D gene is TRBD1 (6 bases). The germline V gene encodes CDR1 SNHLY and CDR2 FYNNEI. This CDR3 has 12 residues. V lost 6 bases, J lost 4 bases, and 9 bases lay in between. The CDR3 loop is CASRGASYGYTF. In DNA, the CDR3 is TGTGCCAGCAGGGGGGCATCCTATGGCTACACCTTC.

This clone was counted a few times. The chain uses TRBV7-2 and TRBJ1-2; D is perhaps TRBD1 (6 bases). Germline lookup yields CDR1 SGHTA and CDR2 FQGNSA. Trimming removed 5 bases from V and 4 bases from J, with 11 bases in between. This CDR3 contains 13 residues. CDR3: CASSLGHGYGYTF. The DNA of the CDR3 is TGTGCCAGCAGCCTGGGACATGGCTATGGCTACACCTTC. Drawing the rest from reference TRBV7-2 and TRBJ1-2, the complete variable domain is GAGVSQSPSNKVTEKGKDVELRCDPISGHTALYWYRQSLGQGLEFLIYFQGNSAPDKSGLPSDRFSAERTGGSVSTLTIQRTQQEDSAVYLCASSLGHGYGYTFGSGTRLTVV.

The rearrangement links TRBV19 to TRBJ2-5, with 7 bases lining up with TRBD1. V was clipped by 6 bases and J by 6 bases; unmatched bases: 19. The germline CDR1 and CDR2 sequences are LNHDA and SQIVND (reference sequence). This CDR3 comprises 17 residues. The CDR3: CASSPGLTGAYKKTQYF. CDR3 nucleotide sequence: TGTGCCAGTAGCCCAGGTCTTACAGGGGCCTACAAGAAGACCCAGTACTTC.

CDR3 sequence: CATSRVSRGAGYTF. In DNA, the CDR3 is TGTGCCACCAGCAGAGTGTCACGGGGTGCGGGCTACACCTTC. V is TRBV15 and J is TRBJ1-2; no clear D gene. Germline V gives CDR1 LNHNV, CDR2 YYDKDF (reference sequence). V lost 1 base to trimming and J lost 8 bases, with 14 bases between them. CDR3 length: 14 residues.

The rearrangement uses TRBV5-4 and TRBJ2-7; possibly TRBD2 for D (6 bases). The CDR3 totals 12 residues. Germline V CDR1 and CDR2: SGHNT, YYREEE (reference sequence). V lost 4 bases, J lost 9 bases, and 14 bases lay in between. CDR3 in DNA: TGTGCCAGCAGCCCCGGAGCGGGTGGGCAGTACTTC. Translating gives CASSPGAGGQYF.

The CDR3 reads CASSTPGQGHYGYTF. The DNA of the CDR3 is TGTGCCAGCAGCACACCGGGACAGGGTCACTATGGCTACACCTTC. The gene calls are TRBV7-9 and TRBJ1-2, with 9 bases identical to TRBD1. Trimming at V came to 5 bases and at J to 3 bases, leaving 7 bases not matched to a gene. The CDR3 consists of 15 residues. Germline CDR1 is SEHNR and CDR2 is FQNEAQ (reference sequence).

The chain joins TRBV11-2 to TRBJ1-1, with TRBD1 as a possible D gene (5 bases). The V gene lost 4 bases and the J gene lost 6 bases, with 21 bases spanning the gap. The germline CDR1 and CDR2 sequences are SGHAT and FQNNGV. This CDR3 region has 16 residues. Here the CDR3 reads CASSSPPGVQEPEAFF. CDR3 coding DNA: TGTGCCAGCAGCTCACCACCTGGGGTACAGGAGCCTGAAGCTTTCTTT.